What follows is one T cell receptor (beta chain) and its context. The antigen remains undetermined. The use of a sample-barcoded 5' primer and a J-beta primer mix characterized a second PCR of roughly 6 to 11 cycles. MiXCR, applied by TCRdb to the 5' RACE reads, yields one record per CDR3 protein. The sample lists over a million distinct CDR3 sequences; less than 50% were seen once. The authors drew around 9.4 milliliters of peripheral blood from each donor. This entry comes from a study of blood T cells in healthy people across ages. Across the study: Template-switching capture recovered about one barcoded beta molecule per two T cells.

Study conclusions and caveats: TCR beta diversity correlated strongly with naive T cell percentage.

This TCR was sampled from a woman aged 55-75 years in good health. The sample consisted of blood.

The CDR3 region is CASRGPTSGTHEQYF. Here the CDR3 DNA reads TGTGCCAGCAGGGGCCCGACTAGCGGGACCCACGAGCAGTACTTC. V gene TRBV6-5 combines with J gene TRBJ2-7; 11 nucleotides agree with TRBD2. Trimming at V came to 6 bases and at J to 5 bases, leaving 9 bases not matched to a gene. The CDR3 has 15 amino acids. The V gene's germline CDR1 is MNHEY and CDR2 SVGAGI.